This T cell receptor beta chain originates from a study of blood T cell repertoires in COVID-19. Study as a whole: Some COVID-19 samples were acute and others convalescent; all came from the United States, Italy and Spain. PBMCs, B-cell-depleted T cells, or T cells provided the cDNA or gDNA that made up the material.

Authors' methods: Amplification of reference gene primers was used by the study to estimate nucleated cell counts. Some clones are missing from TCRdb's copy, which holds only in-frame ones; the method was immunoSEQ multiplex PCR. From that table come the V and J calls and clone size; the DNA was used to work out D and trimming. The table has about 180,000 clones, more than 70% seen once; the top ten hold 2% to 3%. V dropped 0 bases and J dropped 3; count of bases not matched to a gene: 2. The CDR3 loop spans 16 amino acids. Germline loops: CDR1 MNHEY, CDR2 SVGAGI. The material sequenced was peripheral blood. V usage is TRBV6-5 and J usage is TRBJ1-2; 12 nucleotides match TRBD1. This TCR was recovered from a man between 35 and 55 years old with active or convalescent COVID-19. The CDR3 nucleotides read TGTGCCAGCAGTTACTCGCGGGACAGGGGGCACTATGGCTACACCTTC. It yields the protein CASSYSRDRGHYGYTF.